This T cell receptor beta chain was sequenced for a study of T cells in Graves' hyperthyroidism and ophthalmopathy. Amplified TCR beta CDR3 regions came from RNA transcripts. Initially, a first-round RT-PCR of the TCR CDR3 employed the HTBI primer set. TCRdb independently ran MiXCR on the multiplex PCR reads; one entry per CDR3 protein. The sample lists 500,000 to 600,000 distinct CDR3 sequences, 46% occurring once. This clonotype has just one count. This CDR3 has 13 residues. Per germline, CDR1 SGHTA and CDR2 FQGNSA. Trimming at V came to 4 bases and at J to 10 bases, leaving 9 bases not matched to a gene.

The sample comprised peripheral blood or thyroid tissue (not recorded which). This sequence originates from an adult woman with Graves' disease, either hyperthyroidism or ophthalmopathy (not recorded which). This chain uses TRBV7-2 with TRBJ1-2; 7 nucleotides agree with TRBD1. The CDR3 protein is CASSSRQGGTYTF. The CDR3 DNA reads as TGTGCCAGCAGCTCTAGGCAGGGGGGGACCTACACCTTC. The full variable domain, with the rest looked up from reference TRBV7-2 and TRBJ1-2, is GAGVSQSPSNKVTEKGKDVELRCDPISGHTALYWYRQSLGQGLEFLIYFQGNSAPDKSGLPSDRFSAERTGGSVSTLTIQRTQQEDSAVYLCASSSRQGGTYTFGSGTRLTVV.